One sample yielded the 2 T cell receptor beta chains listed below, sequenced in a study of CD8+ T cells in alopecia areata. Once RNA had been extracted, it was reverse transcribed into cDNA to act as the sequencing template. This table comes from immunoSEQ multiplex PCR, and its TCRdb copy is limited to in-frame clones, with some not included. This sample has 110,000 to 150,000 clones, with 62% found just once. The source material was CD8+ T cells sorted from blood. The source of these receptors is a human donor in good health.

The V gene is TRBV7-9, the J gene TRBJ2-2; D remains unclear. Trimming cost V 5 bases and J 7 bases, with 14 bases left between them. Germline V gene sequence: CDR1 SEHNR, CDR2 FQNEAQ (reference sequence). The CDR3 totals 14 residues. This chain's CDR3 is CASSPVLPVGELFF. The CDR3 bases are TGTGCCAGCAGCCCTGTCCTTCCTGTCGGGGAGCTGTTTTTT.

CDR3: CASSQEDRLAGELFF. The DNA of the CDR3 is TGCGCCAGCAGCCAAGAGGACAGGCTCGCCGGGGAGCTGTTTTTT. The chain employs TRBV4-1 and TRBJ2-2; 7 bases match TRBD1. Unmatched junction bases numbered 4, after V lost 0 bases and J lost 6 bases. Germline V gene data show CDR1 as MGHRA and CDR2 as YSYEKL. CDR3 length: 15 residues.